These 16 T cell receptor beta chains share one sample of origin, sequenced in a study of blood T cell repertoires in COVID-19. The protocol was immunoSEQ multiplex PCR, while the TCRdb copy is restricted to in-frame clones and leaves out a portion. The sample lists about 300,000 clones; roughly 89% were seen once. The sample was PBMCs or T cells enriched from blood (not recorded which). The receptors were sampled from a woman aged 18-35 years with acute COVID-19.

The V and J genes are TRBV5-4 and TRBJ2-5; weak D call: TRBD1 (5 bases). Germline V gene lookup returns CDR1 SGHNT and CDR2 YYREEE (reference sequence). This CDR3 spans 16 amino acids. Between the trimmed V and J ends, which lost 3 bases and 4 bases, there was a span of 19 bases. The CDR3 protein is CASSSPGWGSRETQYF. In DNA form, the CDR3 reads TGTGCCAGCAGCTCTCCCGGCTGGGGCAGTCGAGAGACCCAGTACTTC. The whole variable domain, filled in from reference TRBV5-4 and TRBJ2-5, reads ETGVTQSPTHLIKTRGQQVTLRCSSQSGHNTVSWYQQALGQGPQFIFQYYREEENGRGNFPPRFSGLQFPNYSSELNVNALELDDSALYLCASSSPGWGSRETQYFGPGTRLLVL.

The chain is built from TRBV19 and TRBJ1-1; 11 positions match TRBD1. Unmatched junction bases numbered 5, after V lost 5 bases and J lost 6 bases. CDR1 is LNHDA and CDR2 is SQIVND in the germline V gene (reference sequence). The CDR3 extends over 14 amino acids. The CDR3: CASSRGQGASEAFF. CDR3 DNA: TGTGCCAGTAGTCGCGGACAGGGGGCGTCTGAAGCTTTCTTT.

This sequence joins TRBV6-5 and TRBJ1-1; 7 bases agree with TRBD1. Per germline, CDR1 MNHEY and CDR2 SVGAGI. Trimming cost V 0 bases and J 6 bases; bases outside gene matches: 1. The CDR3 is made up of 13 amino acids. CDR3 in DNA: TGTGCCAGCAGTTACTCACAGGGGTCTGAAGCTTTCTTT. Translation gives CASSYSQGSEAFF.

The chain links TRBV30 to TRBJ1-5; D is possibly TRBD1 (6 bases). The CDR3 extends over 17 amino acids. Germline V gives CDR1 GTSNPN, CDR2 SVGIG (reference sequence). The germline V and J ends were trimmed by 2 bases and 0 bases, with 17 bases remaining between them. The CDR3 region is CAWSPRQVRYSNQPQHF. Here the CDR3 DNA reads TGTGCCTGGAGTCCCAGACAGGTCCGGTATAGCAATCAGCCCCAGCATTTT.

The chain employs TRBV7-8 and TRBJ2-1, with 9 bases identical to TRBD2. With 5 bases clipped from V and 5 bases from J, the junction kept 7 bases outside the gene matches. The CDR3 is made up of 15 amino acids. Per germline, CDR1 SGHVS and CDR2 FQNEAQ. CDR3 nucleotides: TGTGCCAGCAGCGTCGGGACTAGCAGACACAATGAGCAGTTCTTC. It translates to CASSVGTSRHNEQFF.

This chain uses TRBV11-3 with TRBJ2-7; 8 bases match TRBD1. Trimming at V came to 5 bases and at J to 4 bases, leaving 7 bases not matched to a gene. Germline V gene lookup returns CDR1 SGHNT and CDR2 YENEEA. The CDR3 contains 14 residues. Here the CDR3 DNA reads TGTGCCAGCAGCCCGCCGGGACAGGTATACGAGCAGTACTTC. Translation: CASSPPGQVYEQYF.

In this sample, this clone turned up once. The V and J genes are TRBV7-3 and TRBJ2-1, with 7 nucleotides matching TRBD2. V trimming: 5 bases; J trimming: 3 bases; junction bases outside the gene matches: 10. The CDR3 extends over 16 amino acids. The V gene's germline CDR1 is SGHTA and CDR2 FQGTGA. The CDR3 nucleotides are TGTGCCAGCAGCCCCAGGGAGCGGGGATACTACAATGAGCAGTTCTTC. Encoded protein: CASSPRERGYYNEQFF.

The chain joins TRBV6-5 to TRBJ2-5; D might be TRBD1 (8 bases). The CDR3 consists of 14 residues. CDR1 and CDR2 (germline): MNHEY, SVGAGI. Trimming left V 11 bases short and J 1 base short, with 17 bases between. CDR3 in amino acids: CAGQGGPAQETQYF. The CDR3 region has the DNA TGTGCCGGACAGGGAGGGCCGGCCCAAGAGACCCAGTACTTC.

The chain is built from TRBV3-1 (or the pseudogene TRBV3-2) and TRBJ2-1, with D tentatively TRBD2 (6 bases). CDR3 length: 15 residues. V lost 0 bases and J 7 bases, leaving 13 bases between the germline ends. The germline V gene encodes CDR1 LGHDT and CDR2 YNNKEL (reference sequence). CDR3 bases: TGTGCCAGCAGCCAAGAGGGACTCCCTCGAAATGAGCAGTTCTTC. This encodes CASSQEGLPRNEQFF.

This chain joins TRBV6-6 and TRBJ2-6, with 7 bases aligning to TRBD1. From germline, CDR1 is MNHNY and CDR2 SVGAGI (reference sequence). V was clipped by 3 bases and J by 4 bases; unmatched bases: 6. The CDR3 has 16 residues. CDR3 protein: CASSYGQGEGANVLTF. CDR3 coding DNA: TGTGCCAGCAGTTATGGCCAGGGGGAAGGGGCCAACGTCCTGACTTTC.

In regard to this clone: This sample includes further DNA sequences coding for the same CDR3. The chain couples TRBV28 to TRBJ1-5, with D perhaps TRBD1 (5 bases). From germline, CDR1 is MDHEN and CDR2 SYDVKM. The CDR3 is 12 residues long. V lost 6 bases to trimming and J lost 4 bases, with 7 bases between them. CDR3 region: CASRGGNQPQHF. Here the CDR3 DNA reads TGTGCCAGCAGGGGGGGGAATCAGCCCCAGCATTTT.

This CDR3 is CATSGPGNTGELFF. The DNA for the CDR3 is TGTGCCACCAGTGGTCCAGGGAACACCGGGGAGCTGTTTTTT. V is TRBV24-1 and J is TRBJ2-2, with D unclear. The CDR3 runs 14 residues. Germline assignment: CDR1 KGHDR and CDR2 SFDVKD. V was clipped by 5 bases and J by 1 base, with 7 bases between them.

The V and J genes are TRBV5-1 and TRBJ2-1; TRBD2 matches at 7 bases. The germline V gene encodes CDR1 SGHRS and CDR2 YFSETQ. CDR3 length: 15 amino acids. J gave up 8 bases and V 2 bases, and 10 bases lay outside the gene matches. CDR3 sequence (DNA): TGCGCCAGCAGCTTAGCGGGACTCCTCGCCGATGAGCAGTTCTTC. Translation: CASSLAGLLADEQFF.

The chain uses TRBV19 and TRBJ2-1, with TRBD2 matching 13 bases. The CDR3 runs to 16 residues. Trimming removed 7 bases from V and 5 bases from J; junction bases left unmatched: 8. The germline V gene has CDR1 LNHDA and CDR2 SQIVND (reference sequence). The DNA for the CDR3 is TGTGCCAGTACCACCAGGACTAGCGGGGGTGACAATGAGCAGTTCTTC. Its protein is CASTTRTSGGDNEQFF.

The CDR3 loop reads CASSPFEGVIGYTF. CDR3 coding DNA: TGTGCCAGTAGTCCCTTTGAGGGGGTAATTGGCTACACCTTC. This sequence joins TRBV19 and TRBJ1-2, with D perhaps matching TRBD1 (6 bases). Trimming took 5 bases from V and 7 from J, leaving 17 bases between them. This CDR3 has 14 amino acids. Germline CDR1 is LNHDA and CDR2 is SQIVND (reference sequence).

The genes are TRBV7-3 and TRBJ2-2, with a weak D call TRBD1 (5 bases). V lost 5 bases and J lost 7, with 11 bases in between. This CDR3 region has 13 residues. Germline lookup yields CDR1 SGHTA and CDR2 FQGTGA. The CDR3 coding sequence is TGTGCCAGCAGCCCTATAGGGGACGGGGAGCTGTTTTTT. It codes for CASSPIGDGELFF.